The sequence of this T cell receptor (beta chain) was determined in a study of OX40 agonist ivuxolimab in advanced cancers. General observations from the study: More expanded clones were seen, on average, in CD8+ T cells than in CD4+.

Only in-frame clones appear in the TCRdb table, and some are missing; sequencing was by immunoSEQ multiplex PCR. The repertoire includes about 64,000 clones, about four fifths of them detected once, and over 7.5% sits in the top ten. Germline values: CDR1 SNHLY, CDR2 FYNNEI. The length of the CDR3 is 11 residues. V shed 3 bases and J shed 6 bases, with 2 bases lying between them. This clone appeared a single time. The antigen is undetermined. The TCR was taken from an adult with an advanced solid tumor such as melanoma, head and neck, liver or kidney cancer. Sequences were derived from CD4+ or CD8+ T cells sorted from blood, sampled in a trial of the OX40 agonist ivuxolimab. The V gene is TRBV2, the J gene TRBJ2-2; no clear D. CDR3 sequence: CASSEPGELFF. CDR3 sequence (DNA): TGTGCCAGCAGTGAGCCCGGGGAGCTGTTTTTT.